This section outlines one T cell receptor (beta chain) sequence together with its context. What it binds is not known. The germline V gene has CDR1 SGHRS and CDR2 YFSETQ. V was pared by 4 bases and J by 5 bases, with 11 bases between. This CDR3 contains 13 residues. Sequencing was performed with immunoSEQ multiplex PCR; in TCRdb, only in-frame clones are kept and a portion is missing. The repertoire has some 2 million clones, 90% to 95% of them found once; the top ten carry about 0.13%. The sample belongs to a study of shared clonotypes between healthy human individuals. Findings and caveats of the study: Richness estimates generally favored naive over memory subsets.

The V and J genes are TRBV5-1 and TRBJ2-3; D not resolved. The sequence was obtained from a man aged 18 to 29 in good health. Sequencing was performed on naive CD4+ T cells sorted from blood. Subset in this sample: CD45RA+ positively selected. CDR3 in DNA: TGCGCCAGCAGCCCCCTCTGGGGAGATACGCAGTATTTT. Protein sequence: CASSPLWGDTQYF.